This TCR beta chain was found in a study of T-cell reconstitution after alpha-beta-depleted transplantation in children. Unique molecular identifiers were used to barcode this TCRbeta library. MiXCR, run by TCRdb on the PCR reads, gives a single entry per CDR3 protein. The sample contains about 200,000 distinct CDR3 sequences, roughly 15% of which appear only once. This clonotype occurred many times. Trimming took off 6 bases at V and 5 bases at J, with 13 bases between the two ends. The germline gives CDR1 MNHEY, CDR2 SVGAGI. CDR3 size: 13 residues. This chain connects TRBV6-5 to TRBJ1-1, with D possibly TRBD1 on 5 matching bases. The sequences come from PBMCs from the stem cell graft donor, collected from the stem cell graft. The clonotype was recovered from a human donor who donated a stem cell graft to a child with acute lymphoblastic leukemia. CDR3: CASRIRGWTEAFF. The CDR3 DNA is TGTGCCAGCAGAATTAGGGGATGGACTGAAGCTTTCTTT.